The entry below describes one T cell receptor beta chain. These data are taken from a study of control samples from healthy donors and cancer patients. Profiling relied on immunoSEQ multiplex PCR, and the TCRdb table lists in-frame clones only, not all of them. This table holds tens of thousands of clones, about nine tenths found once. In germline, CDR1 is WSHSY, CDR2 SAAADI. Trimming took 8 bases from V and 4 from J, leaving 17 bases between them. The CDR3 extends over 15 amino acids. What was sequenced was blood. The TCR comes from a young man in good health. The J gene is TRBJ2-2, the V gene TRBV10-2; D possibly corresponds to TRBD1 (6 bases). The CDR3 sequence is CASARQGTFTGELFF. The CDR3 nucleotides read TGCGCCAGCGCCCGCCAGGGGACCTTCACCGGGGAGCTGTTTTTT.